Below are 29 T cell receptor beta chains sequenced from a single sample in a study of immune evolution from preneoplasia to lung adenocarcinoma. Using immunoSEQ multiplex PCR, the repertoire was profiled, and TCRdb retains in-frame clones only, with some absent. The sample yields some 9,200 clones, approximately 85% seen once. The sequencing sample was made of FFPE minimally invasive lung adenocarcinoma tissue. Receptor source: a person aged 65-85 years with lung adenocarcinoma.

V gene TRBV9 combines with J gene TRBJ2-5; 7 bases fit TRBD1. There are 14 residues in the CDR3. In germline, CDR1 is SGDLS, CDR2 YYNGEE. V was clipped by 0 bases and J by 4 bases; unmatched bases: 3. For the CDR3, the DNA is TGTGCCAGCAGCGTAGCAGGGGGTGGAGAGACCCAGTACTTC. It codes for CASSVAGGGETQYF.

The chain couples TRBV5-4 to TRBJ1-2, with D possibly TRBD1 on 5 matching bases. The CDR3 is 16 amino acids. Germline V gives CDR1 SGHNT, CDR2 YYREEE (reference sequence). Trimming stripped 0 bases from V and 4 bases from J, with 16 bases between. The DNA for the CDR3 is TGTGCCAGCAGCTTGGCTCTCGGAGACGGGGGCTATGGCTACACCTTC. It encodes CASSLALGDGGYGYTF. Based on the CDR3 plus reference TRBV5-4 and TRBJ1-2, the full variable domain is ETGVTQSPTHLIKTRGQQVTLRCSSQSGHNTVSWYQQALGQGPQFIFQYYREEENGRGNFPPRFSGLQFPNYSSELNVNALELDDSALYLCASSLALGDGGYGYTFGSGTRLTVV.

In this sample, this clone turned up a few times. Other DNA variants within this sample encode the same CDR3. The CDR3 protein is CASSDRVGNSPLHF. The CDR3 coding sequence is TGTGCCAGTAGTGACAGGGTGGGCAATTCACCCCTCCACTTT. The rearrangement links TRBV19 to TRBJ1-6, with 7 bases that match TRBD1. Unmatched junction bases numbered 5, after V lost 5 bases and J lost 7 bases. This CDR3 spans 14 amino acids. Germline V gene data show CDR1 as LNHDA and CDR2 as SQIVND (reference sequence).

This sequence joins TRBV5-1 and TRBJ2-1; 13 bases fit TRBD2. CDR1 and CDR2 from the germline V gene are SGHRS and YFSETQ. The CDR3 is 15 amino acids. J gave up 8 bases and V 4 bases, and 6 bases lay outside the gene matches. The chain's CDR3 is CASSIGTSGKDEQFF. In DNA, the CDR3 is TGCGCCAGCAGCATAGGGACTAGCGGGAAGGATGAGCAGTTCTTC.

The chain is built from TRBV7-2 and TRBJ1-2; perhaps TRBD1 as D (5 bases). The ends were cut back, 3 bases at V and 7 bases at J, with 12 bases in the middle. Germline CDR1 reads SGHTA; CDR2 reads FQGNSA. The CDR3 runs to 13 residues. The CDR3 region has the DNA TGTGCCAGCAGCTTGACCGGGACGAGTGGCTACACCTTC. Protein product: CASSLTGTSGYTF.

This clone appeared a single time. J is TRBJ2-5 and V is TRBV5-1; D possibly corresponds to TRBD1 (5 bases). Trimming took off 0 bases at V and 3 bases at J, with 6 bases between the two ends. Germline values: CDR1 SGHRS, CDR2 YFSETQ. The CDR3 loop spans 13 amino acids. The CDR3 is CASSLGQKETQYF. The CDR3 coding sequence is TGCGCCAGCAGCTTGGGACAGAAAGAGACCCAGTACTTC.

The CDR3 region is CASSEGLEQYF. In DNA form, the CDR3 reads TGTGCCAGCAGTGAGGGACTCGAGCAGTACTTC. The chain couples TRBV2 to TRBJ2-7; maybe TRBD2 (6 bases). Germline CDR1 reads SNHLY; CDR2 reads FYNNEI. This CDR3 is 11 amino acids long. Trimming removed 3 bases at V and 6 bases at J, with 6 bases between.

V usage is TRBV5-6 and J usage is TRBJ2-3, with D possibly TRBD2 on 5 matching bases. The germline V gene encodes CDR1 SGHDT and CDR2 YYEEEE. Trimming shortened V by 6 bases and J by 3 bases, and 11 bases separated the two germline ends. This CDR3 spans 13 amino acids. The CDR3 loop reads CASKGQRTDTQYF. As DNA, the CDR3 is TGTGCCAGCAAAGGCCAGCGGACAGATACGCAGTATTTT.

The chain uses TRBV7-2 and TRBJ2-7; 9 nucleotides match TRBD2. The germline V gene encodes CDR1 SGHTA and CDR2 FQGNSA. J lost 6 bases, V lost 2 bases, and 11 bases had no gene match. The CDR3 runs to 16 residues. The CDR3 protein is CASSLWYGGGASEQYF. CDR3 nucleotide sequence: TGTGCCAGCAGCTTATGGTATGGCGGGGGGGCATCCGAGCAGTACTTC.

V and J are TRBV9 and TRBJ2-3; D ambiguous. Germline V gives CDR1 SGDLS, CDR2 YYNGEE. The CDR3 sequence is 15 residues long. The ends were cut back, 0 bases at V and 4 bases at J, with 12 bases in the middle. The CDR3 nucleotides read TGTGCCAGCAGCGTAGAGGGTGGTATCCCAGATACGCAGTATTTT. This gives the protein CASSVEGGIPDTQYF.

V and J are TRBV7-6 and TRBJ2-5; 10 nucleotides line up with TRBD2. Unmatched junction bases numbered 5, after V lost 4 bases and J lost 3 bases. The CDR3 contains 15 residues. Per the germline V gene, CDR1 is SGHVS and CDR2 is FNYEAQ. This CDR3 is CASSSSGSPEETQYF. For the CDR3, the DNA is TGTGCCAGCAGCTCTAGCGGGAGCCCAGAAGAGACCCAGTACTTC.

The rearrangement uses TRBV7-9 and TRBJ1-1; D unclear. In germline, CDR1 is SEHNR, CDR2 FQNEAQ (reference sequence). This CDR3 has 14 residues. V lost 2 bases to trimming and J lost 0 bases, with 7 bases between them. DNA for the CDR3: TGTGCCAGCAGCTTATCCCTAGTGAACACTGAAGCTTTCTTT. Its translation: CASSLSLVNTEAFF.

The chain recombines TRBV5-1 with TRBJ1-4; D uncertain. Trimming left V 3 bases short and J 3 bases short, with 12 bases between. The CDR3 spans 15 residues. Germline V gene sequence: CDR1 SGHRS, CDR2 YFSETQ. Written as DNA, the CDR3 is TGCGCCAGCAGCTGGGAGGATTATTCTAATGAAAAACTGTTTTTT. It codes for CASSWEDYSNEKLFF.

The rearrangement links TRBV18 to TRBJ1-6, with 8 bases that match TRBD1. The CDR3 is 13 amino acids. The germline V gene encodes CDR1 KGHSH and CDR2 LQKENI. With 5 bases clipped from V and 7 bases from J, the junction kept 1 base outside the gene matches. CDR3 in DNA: TGTGCCAGCTCAGGGGACAGGAATTCACCCCTCCACTTT. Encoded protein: CASSGDRNSPLHF. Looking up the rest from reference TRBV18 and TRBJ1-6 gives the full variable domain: NAGVMQNPRHLVRRRGQEARLRCSPMKGHSHVYWYRQLPEEGLKFMVYLQKENIIDESGMPKERFSAEFPKEGPSILRIQQVVRGDSAAYFCASSGDRNSPLHFGNGTRLTVT.

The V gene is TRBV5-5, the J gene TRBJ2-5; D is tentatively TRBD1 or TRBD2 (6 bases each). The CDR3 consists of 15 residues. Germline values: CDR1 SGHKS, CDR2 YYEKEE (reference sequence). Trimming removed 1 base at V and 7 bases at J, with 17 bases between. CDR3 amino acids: CASSLSGQKGGTQYF. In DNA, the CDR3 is TGTGCCAGCAGCTTGTCAGGACAAAAGGGGGGGACCCAGTACTTC.

Here the CDR3 DNA reads TGTGCCAGCAGCCAAGATGGACGGGGGGGCGTGGGCACAGATACGCAGTATTTT. Translated, it gives CASSQDGRGGVGTDTQYF. The chain recombines TRBV4-2 with TRBJ2-3; TRBD2 matches at 8 bases. The ends lost 0 bases at V and 1 base at J; junction bases unmatched: 9. Germline CDR1 and CDR2: LGHNA and YNFKEQ. The CDR3 runs 18 residues.

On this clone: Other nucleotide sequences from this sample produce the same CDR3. CDR3 DNA sequence: TGTGCCAGCAGCGTAGGATCTGCGAGGAGCTACACCTTC. Translated, it gives CASSVGSARSYTF. The chain joins TRBV9 to TRBJ1-2; no definite D call. V was cut by 0 bases and J by 9 bases, with 12 bases left in between. Germline CDR1 and CDR2: SGDLS and YYNGEE. This CDR3 contains 13 residues.

CDR3 in amino acids: CASSLTGSPEAFF. Written as DNA, the CDR3 is TGTGCCAGCAGCTTGACGGGCTCCCCTGAAGCTTTCTTT. The V call is TRBV5-6, the J call TRBJ1-1; D is unresolved. From germline, CDR1 is SGHDT and CDR2 YYEEEE. The CDR3 is 13 residues long. V was clipped by 1 base and J by 6 bases, with 10 bases between them.

CDR3 residues: CASSLNLGAYGTDTQYF. CDR3 in DNA: TGTGCCAGCAGCTTAAACTTAGGGGCGTACGGCACAGATACGCAGTATTTT. The chain uses TRBV11-2 and TRBJ2-3, with a tentative D call TRBD1 (5 bases). With 2 bases removed from V and 1 base from J, the gap between germline ends came to 16 bases. The CDR3 consists of 17 residues. CDR1 and CDR2 (germline): SGHAT, FQNNGV.

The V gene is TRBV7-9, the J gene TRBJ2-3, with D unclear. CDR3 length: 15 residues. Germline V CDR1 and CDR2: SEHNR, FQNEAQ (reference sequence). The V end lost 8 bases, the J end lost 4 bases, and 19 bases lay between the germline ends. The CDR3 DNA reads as TGTGCCAGCTCCGCGCCCTCTCCAGTAGCAGATACGCAGTATTTT. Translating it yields CASSAPSPVADTQYF.

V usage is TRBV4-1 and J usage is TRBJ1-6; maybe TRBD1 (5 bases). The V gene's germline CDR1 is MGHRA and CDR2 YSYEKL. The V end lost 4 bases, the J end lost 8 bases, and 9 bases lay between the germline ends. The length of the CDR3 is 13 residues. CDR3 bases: TGCGCCAGCAGCCTTCAGGGTTATTCACCCCTCCACTTT. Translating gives CASSLQGYSPLHF.

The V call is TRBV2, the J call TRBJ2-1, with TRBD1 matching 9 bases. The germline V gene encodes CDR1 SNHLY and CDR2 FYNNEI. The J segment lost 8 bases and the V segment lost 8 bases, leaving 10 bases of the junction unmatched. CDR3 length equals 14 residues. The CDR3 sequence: CASGKGTGSDEQFF. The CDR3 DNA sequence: TGTGCCAGCGGAAAGGGGACAGGGAGCGATGAGCAGTTCTTC. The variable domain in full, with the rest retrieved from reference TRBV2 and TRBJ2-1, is EPEVTQTPSHQVTQMGQEVILRCVPISNHLYFYWYRQILGQKVEFLVSFYNNEISEKSEIFDDQFSVERPDGSNFTLKIRSTKLEDSAMYFCASGKGTGSDEQFFGPGTRLTVL.

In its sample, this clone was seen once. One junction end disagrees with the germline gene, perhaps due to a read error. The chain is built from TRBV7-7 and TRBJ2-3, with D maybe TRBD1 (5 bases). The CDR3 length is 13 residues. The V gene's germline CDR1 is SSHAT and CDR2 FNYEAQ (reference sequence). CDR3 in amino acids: CASSLTGSDTQYF. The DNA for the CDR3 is TGTGCTAGCAGCTTAACAGGCTCAGATACGCAGTATTTT. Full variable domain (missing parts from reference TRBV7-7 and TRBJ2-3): GAGVSQSPRYKVTKRGQDVTLRCDPISSHATLYWYQQALGQGPEFLTYFNYEAQPDKSGLPSDRFSAERPEGSISTLTIQRTEQRDSAMYRCASSLTGSDTQYFGPGTRLTVL.

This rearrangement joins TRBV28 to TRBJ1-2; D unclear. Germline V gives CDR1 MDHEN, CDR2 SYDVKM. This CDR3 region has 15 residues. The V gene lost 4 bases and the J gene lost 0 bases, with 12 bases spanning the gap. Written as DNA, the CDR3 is TGTGCCAGCAGTTCCCATCAGGAAGCTAACTATGGCTACACCTTC. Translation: CASSSHQEANYGYTF.

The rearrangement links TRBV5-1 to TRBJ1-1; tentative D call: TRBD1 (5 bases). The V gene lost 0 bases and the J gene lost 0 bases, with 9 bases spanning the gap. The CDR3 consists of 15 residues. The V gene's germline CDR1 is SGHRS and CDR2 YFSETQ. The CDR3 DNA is TGCGCCAGCAGCTTGGTTTCAGGGATGAACACTGAAGCTTTCTTT. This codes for CASSLVSGMNTEAFF. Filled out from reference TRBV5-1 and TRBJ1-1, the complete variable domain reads KAGVTQTPRYLIKTRGQQVTLSCSPISGHRSVSWYQQTPGQGLQFLFEYFSETQRNKGNFPGRFSGRQFSNSRSEMNVSTLELGDSALYLCASSLVSGMNTEAFFGQGTRLTVV.

Written as DNA, the CDR3 is TGTGCCAGCAGCTTAGCGGAGGGAAACAGGGGGCCCAATAGCAATCAGCCCCAGCATTTT. Amino acids: CASSLAEGNRGPNSNQPQHF. This sequence joins TRBV7-8 and TRBJ1-5; 9 bases are a match to TRBD1. The CDR3 totals 20 residues. The V gene's germline CDR1 is SGHVS and CDR2 FQNEAQ. The V gene end was trimmed by 0 bases and the J gene end by 0 bases; junction bases not matched to a gene: 12.

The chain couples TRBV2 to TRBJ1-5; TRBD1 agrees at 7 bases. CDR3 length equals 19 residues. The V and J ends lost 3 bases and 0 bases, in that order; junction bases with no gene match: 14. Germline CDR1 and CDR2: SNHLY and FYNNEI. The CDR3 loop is CASSEWDSGRRGSNQPQHF. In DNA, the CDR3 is TGTGCCAGCAGTGAGTGGGACAGCGGACGTCGAGGTAGCAATCAGCCCCAGCATTTT.

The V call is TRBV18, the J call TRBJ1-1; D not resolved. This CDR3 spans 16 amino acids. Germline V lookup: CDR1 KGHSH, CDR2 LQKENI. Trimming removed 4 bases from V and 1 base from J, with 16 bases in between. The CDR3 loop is CASSLNSDRGNTEAFF. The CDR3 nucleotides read TGTGCCAGCTCACTAAATAGCGATCGGGGGAACACTGAAGCTTTCTTT. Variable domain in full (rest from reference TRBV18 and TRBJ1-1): NAGVMQNPRHLVRRRGQEARLRCSPMKGHSHVYWYRQLPEEGLKFMVYLQKENIIDESGMPKERFSAEFPKEGPSILRIQQVVRGDSAAYFCASSLNSDRGNTEAFFGQGTRLTVV.

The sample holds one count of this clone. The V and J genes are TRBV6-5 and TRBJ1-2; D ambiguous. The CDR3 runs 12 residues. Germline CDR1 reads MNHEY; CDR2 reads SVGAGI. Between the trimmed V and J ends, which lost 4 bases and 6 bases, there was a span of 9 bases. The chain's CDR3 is CASSFGGDGYTF. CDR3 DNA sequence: TGTGCCAGCAGTTTTGGAGGTGATGGCTACACCTTC.